These T cell receptor beta chains were read from a single sample in a study of blood T cells in healthy people across ages. MiXCR, applied by TCRdb to the 5' RACE reads, yields one record per CDR3 protein. The repertoire holds 750,000 or so distinct CDR3 sequences, with approximately 25% as singletons. The sample was also linked to a second study, of T cells of mothers and their children.

The specimen sequenced was blood. The source of these receptors is a boy between 10 and 17 years old in good health. The CDR3 runs from the conserved cysteine through the conserved F or W. Each record gives: CDR3 protein, CDR3 DNA, V gene, D gene, clone size, J gene. The D gene is left open where the match is weak. Some rows have no size entry. The others give once, few or many, or a class for an expanded clone.

CDR3 protein: CASSSGGASYNEQFF
CDR3 DNA: TGTGCCAGCAGCTCAGGCGGGGCATCCTACAATGAGCAGTTCTTC
V gene: TRBV7-2
D gene: .
clone size: .
J gene: TRBJ2-1

CDR3 protein: CSVDEWTDQETQYF
CDR3 DNA: TGCAGCGTTGATGAGTGGACAGACCAAGAGACCCAGTACTTC
V gene: TRBV29-1
D gene: .
clone size: .
J gene: TRBJ2-5

CDR3 protein: CASSIKAGGTDSVF
CDR3 DNA: TGTGCCAGTAGTATTAAAGCGGGGGGCACCGACTCAGTCTTC
V gene: TRBV19
D gene: TRBD2
clone size: .
J gene: TRBJ2-1

CDR3 protein: CASSPSRAPRETQYF
CDR3 DNA: TGTGCCAGCAGCCCGTCACGAGCTCCAAGGGAGACCCAGTACTTC
V gene: TRBV7-9
D gene: .
clone size: .
J gene: TRBJ2-5

CDR3 protein: CASSERTGNTGELFF
CDR3 DNA: TGTGCCAGCAGTGAAAGGACAGGGAACACCGGGGAGCTGTTTTTT
V gene: TRBV6-1
D gene: TRBD1
clone size: .
J gene: TRBJ2-2

CDR3 protein: CASSQGTGELSYGYTF
CDR3 DNA: TGCGCCAGCAGCCAAGGGACAGGGGAGTTAAGCTATGGCTACACCTTC
V gene: TRBV4-3
D gene: TRBD1
clone size: .
J gene: TRBJ1-2

CDR3 protein: CSVEVTSGPRDLNEQFF
CDR3 DNA: TGCAGCGTTGAAGTGACTAGCGGCCCTCGAGACCTTAACGAGCAGTTCTTC
V gene: TRBV29-1
D gene: TRBD2
clone size: few
J gene: TRBJ2-1

CDR3 protein: CASTLGGTGNTIYF
CDR3 DNA: TGTGCCAGCACCCTCGGAGGGACTGGAAACACCATATATTTT
V gene: TRBV12-3/TRBV12-4
D gene: .
clone size: few
J gene: TRBJ1-3

CDR3 protein: CASSLSGVSTEAFF
CDR3 DNA: TGTGCCAGCAGTTTATCGGGGGTTAGCACTGAAGCTTTCTTT
V gene: TRBV6-2/TRBV6-3
D gene: .
clone size: .
J gene: TRBJ1-1

CDR3 protein: CASSSTRAEQFF
CDR3 DNA: TGCGCCAGCAGCTCTACCAGGGCTGAGCAGTTCTTC
V gene: TRBV5-1
D gene: .
clone size: few
J gene: TRBJ2-1

CDR3 protein: CASSVTSGRSETQYF
CDR3 DNA: TGTGCCAGCAGTGTTACTAGCGGGAGATCGGAGACCCAGTACTTC
V gene: TRBV27
D gene: TRBD2
clone size: few
J gene: TRBJ2-5

CDR3 protein: CASSLVGETVETQYF
CDR3 DNA: TGTGCCAGCAGCTTAGTGGGGGAGACAGTAGAGACCCAGTACTTC
V gene: TRBV11-3
D gene: .
clone size: .
J gene: TRBJ2-5

CDR3 protein: CASSGEQGSYGYTF
CDR3 DNA: TGCGCCAGCAGCGGGGAACAGGGGTCCTATGGCTACACCTTC
V gene: TRBV5-1
D gene: TRBD1
clone size: few
J gene: TRBJ1-2

CDR3 protein: CATSRGGGGTDTQYF
CDR3 DNA: TGTGCCACCAGCAGAGGGGGCGGGGGCACAGATACGCAGTATTTT
V gene: TRBV15
D gene: .
clone size: .
J gene: TRBJ2-3

CDR3 protein: CASLAGGGSETQYF
CDR3 DNA: TGTGCCAGCCTAGCGGGGGGGGGATCGGAGACCCAGTACTTC
V gene: TRBV12-3/TRBV12-4
D gene: TRBD2
clone size: .
J gene: TRBJ2-5

CDR3 protein: CASQGHSTSTDTQYF
CDR3 DNA: TGTGCCAGCCAAGGACATTCGACTTCCACAGATACGCAGTATTTT
V gene: TRBV28
D gene: .
clone size: .
J gene: TRBJ2-3

CDR3 protein: CASSLTGDRYNEQFF
CDR3 DNA: TGTGCCAGCAGCTTAACAGGAGATCGTTACAATGAGCAGTTCTTC
V gene: TRBV11-1
D gene: .
clone size: .
J gene: TRBJ2-1

CDR3 protein: CASSFSDWEEQFF
CDR3 DNA: TGTGCCAGCAGCTTCTCAGATTGGGAGGAGCAGTTCTTC
V gene: TRBV5-6
D gene: .
clone size: .
J gene: TRBJ2-1

CDR3 protein: CASRSDGDNEQFF
CDR3 DNA: TGCGCCAGCAGATCCGACGGGGACAATGAGCAGTTCTTC
V gene: TRBV5-1
D gene: .
clone size: few
J gene: TRBJ2-1

CDR3 protein: CASSLGANEKLFF
CDR3 DNA: TGTGCCAGCAGTTTAGGTGCGAATGAAAAACTGTTTTTT
V gene: TRBV12-3/TRBV12-4
D gene: .
clone size: few
J gene: TRBJ1-4

CDR3 protein: CSARSPMNTEAFF
CDR3 DNA: TGCAGTGCTAGATCCCCCATGAACACTGAAGCTTTCTTT
V gene: TRBV20-1
D gene: .
clone size: .
J gene: TRBJ1-1

CDR3 protein: CASSPVPGQGAHRETQYF
CDR3 DNA: TGCGCCAGCAGCCCCGTCCCGGGACAGGGGGCGCATAGGGAGACCCAGTACTTC
V gene: TRBV4-3
D gene: TRBD1
clone size: .
J gene: TRBJ2-5

CDR3 protein: CSARDGGRNYGYTF
CDR3 DNA: TGCAGTGCTAGAGATGGGGGGCGTAACTATGGCTACACCTTC
V gene: TRBV20-1
D gene: .
clone size: .
J gene: TRBJ1-2

CDR3 protein: CASSGLGNEQFF
CDR3 DNA: TGTGCCAGCTCCGGGCTAGGGAATGAGCAGTTCTTC
V gene: TRBV9
D gene: .
clone size: few
J gene: TRBJ2-1

CDR3 protein: CASSLRLAGAWDEQFF
CDR3 DNA: TGCGCCAGCAGCCTAAGACTAGCGGGGGCCTGGGATGAGCAGTTCTTC
V gene: TRBV5-1
D gene: TRBD2
clone size: .
J gene: TRBJ2-1

CDR3 protein: CASSLAGVANEQFF
CDR3 DNA: TGCGCCAGCTCCTTAGCGGGAGTAGCCAATGAGCAGTTCTTC
V gene: TRBV5-1
D gene: TRBD2
clone size: .
J gene: TRBJ2-1

CDR3 protein: CASSGSGSRLEQFF
CDR3 DNA: TGTGCCAGCAGCGGATCCGGGTCGCGTCTTGAGCAGTTCTTC
V gene: TRBV9
D gene: .
clone size: once
J gene: TRBJ2-1

CDR3 protein: CSVDRDRGGETQYF
CDR3 DNA: TGCAGCGTTGATCGGGACAGGGGCGGAGAGACCCAGTACTTC
V gene: TRBV29-1
D gene: TRBD1
clone size: .
J gene: TRBJ2-5

CDR3 protein: CASSQDSRGGFGYTF
CDR3 DNA: TGTGCCAGCAGCCAAGATTCGCGCGGTGGCTTTGGCTACACCTTC
V gene: TRBV3-1
D gene: .
clone size: .
J gene: TRBJ1-2

CDR3 protein: CVSSLEPSTEQYF
CDR3 DNA: TGCGTCAGCAGCTTGGAACCGAGTACCGAGCAGTACTTC
V gene: TRBV5-1
D gene: .
clone size: few
J gene: TRBJ2-7

CDR3 protein: CATGGLAGLGSYNEQFF
CDR3 DNA: TGTGCCACCGGTGGGCTAGCGGGACTAGGCTCCTACAATGAGCAGTTCTTC
V gene: TRBV24-1
D gene: TRBD2
clone size: .
J gene: TRBJ2-1

CDR3 protein: CASSLSSGRGEQFF
CDR3 DNA: TGTGCCAGCAGCTTAAGCTCTGGGAGGGGTGAGCAGTTCTTC
V gene: TRBV11-2
D gene: TRBD2
clone size: many
J gene: TRBJ2-1

CDR3 protein: CASSLNGANVLTF
CDR3 DNA: TGTGCCAGCAGCTTAAACGGGGCCAACGTCCTGACTTTC
V gene: TRBV7-3
D gene: .
clone size: .
J gene: TRBJ2-6

CDR3 protein: CASSSSGGNTDTQYF
CDR3 DNA: TGTGCCAGCAGCTCTTCGGGCGGGAACACAGATACGCAGTATTTT
V gene: TRBV7-3
D gene: .
clone size: many
J gene: TRBJ2-3

CDR3 protein: CASSQEPIGGELFF
CDR3 DNA: TGCGCCAGCAGCCAAGAACCCATCGGCGGGGAGCTGTTTTTT
V gene: TRBV4-1
D gene: .
clone size: .
J gene: TRBJ2-2

CDR3 protein: CASAGFGGEQFF
CDR3 DNA: TGTGCCAGCGCGGGTTTCGGTGGTGAGCAGTTCTTC
V gene: TRBV6-1
D gene: .
clone size: .
J gene: TRBJ2-1

CDR3 protein: CASISGGTEAFF
CDR3 DNA: TGTGCCAGCATCTCAGGGGGCACTGAAGCTTTCTTT
V gene: TRBV5-5
D gene: TRBD1
clone size: .
J gene: TRBJ1-1

CDR3 protein: CASSRRPPSVAYNEQFF
CDR3 DNA: TGTGCCAGCAGCCGCCGCCCACCTAGCGTGGCCTACAATGAGCAGTTCTTC
V gene: TRBV3-1
D gene: .
clone size: .
J gene: TRBJ2-1

CDR3 protein: CASRNDRGFAEAFF
CDR3 DNA: TGTGCCAGCAGGAACGACAGAGGGTTCGCTGAAGCTTTCTTT
V gene: TRBV27
D gene: .
clone size: few
J gene: TRBJ1-1

CDR3 protein: CASSERLAVTYNEQFF
CDR3 DNA: TGTGCCAGCAGCGAACGACTAGCGGTGACCTACAATGAGCAGTTCTTC
V gene: TRBV7-9
D gene: TRBD2
clone size: few
J gene: TRBJ2-1

CDR3 protein: CASSQDGSSGANVLTF
CDR3 DNA: TGCGCCAGCAGCCAAGATGGGAGCTCTGGGGCCAACGTCCTGACTTTC
V gene: TRBV4-3
D gene: .
clone size: many
J gene: TRBJ2-6

CDR3 protein: CASSQAANSGSAEQFF
CDR3 DNA: TGTGCCAGCAGCCAAGCGGCGAATAGCGGGAGTGCGGAGCAGTTCTTC
V gene: TRBV3-1
D gene: TRBD2
clone size: few
J gene: TRBJ2-1

CDR3 protein: CASSSYGSSYNEQFF
CDR3 DNA: TGTGCCAGCAGTTCTTACGGGTCCTCCTACAATGAGCAGTTCTTC
V gene: TRBV6-2/TRBV6-3
D gene: .
clone size: .
J gene: TRBJ2-1

CDR3 protein: CASSLETRPEAFF
CDR3 DNA: TGTGCCAGCAGCTTAGAAACTCGCCCTGAAGCTTTCTTT
V gene: TRBV7-9
D gene: .
clone size: .
J gene: TRBJ1-1

CDR3 protein: CASEGLGQGKGQETQYF
CDR3 DNA: TGTGCCAGCGAGGGGTTGGGACAGGGTAAGGGGCAAGAGACCCAGTACTTC
V gene: TRBV28
D gene: TRBD1
clone size: .
J gene: TRBJ2-5

CDR3 protein: CASRSGRGTGFLPSTDTQYF
CDR3 DNA: TGTGCCAGCAGATCCGGTCGAGGGACAGGTTTTTTGCCTAGCACAGATACGCAGTATTTT
V gene: TRBV2
D gene: TRBD1
clone size: .
J gene: TRBJ2-3

CDR3 protein: CASSTSGDERFF
CDR3 DNA: TGTGCCAGCAGCACTTCAGGGGATGAGCGGTTCTTC
V gene: TRBV7-9
D gene: .
clone size: .
J gene: TRBJ2-1

CDR3 protein: CSVAGPEKTQYF
CDR3 DNA: TGCAGCGTTGCAGGGCCGGAGAAGACCCAGTACTTC
V gene: TRBV29-1
D gene: .
clone size: .
J gene: TRBJ2-5

CDR3 protein: CASTPTEGSGGAYGYTF
CDR3 DNA: TGTGCCAGCACGCCTACAGAGGGTTCAGGTGGAGCATATGGCTACACCTTC
V gene: TRBV6-5
D gene: .
clone size: .
J gene: TRBJ1-2

CDR3 protein: CASSPTEGASGYTF
CDR3 DNA: TGCGCCAGCAGCCCTACCGAGGGGGCAAGTGGCTACACCTTC
V gene: TRBV5-1
D gene: TRBD1
clone size: .
J gene: TRBJ1-2

CDR3 protein: CASSEKVIGGGYTF
CDR3 DNA: TGTGCCAGCAGTGAGAAGGTTATCGGTGGTGGCTACACCTTC
V gene: TRBV6-2/TRBV6-3
D gene: .
clone size: few
J gene: TRBJ1-2

CDR3 protein: CASSTLVGVETQYF
CDR3 DNA: TGTGCCAGCAGCACCCTAGTCGGGGTAGAGACCCAGTACTTC
V gene: TRBV7-6
D gene: .
clone size: few
J gene: TRBJ2-5

CDR3 protein: CASSLVQRNERLFF
CDR3 DNA: TGCGCCAGCAGCTTGGTTCAGAGGAATGAAAGACTGTTTTTT
V gene: TRBV5-1
D gene: .
clone size: .
J gene: TRBJ1-4

CDR3 protein: CVSSPLREVGGHGYTF
CDR3 DNA: TGTGTCAGCAGCCCCCTCAGGGAAGTGGGCGGGCATGGCTACACCTTC
V gene: TRBV11-3
D gene: .
clone size: .
J gene: TRBJ1-2

CDR3 protein: CAISEFGGGSTDTQYF
CDR3 DNA: TGTGCCATCAGTGAGTTCGGTGGGGGAAGCACAGATACGCAGTATTTT
V gene: TRBV10-3
D gene: .
clone size: few
J gene: TRBJ2-3

CDR3 protein: CSGYYSGSGSYNEQFF
CDR3 DNA: TGCAGTGGATACTATAGCGGGAGTGGGTCCTACAATGAGCAGTTCTTC
V gene: TRBV20-1
D gene: TRBD2
clone size: few
J gene: TRBJ2-1

CDR3 protein: CASSVGERGYNEQFF
CDR3 DNA: TGTGCCAGCAGCGTAGGGGAGCGGGGTTACAATGAGCAGTTCTTC
V gene: TRBV9
D gene: TRBD2
clone size: .
J gene: TRBJ2-1

CDR3 protein: CASSPDGRVQETQYF
CDR3 DNA: TGTGCCAGCAGCCCGGACGGTAGGGTACAAGAGACCCAGTACTTC
V gene: TRBV7-2
D gene: .
clone size: .
J gene: TRBJ2-5

CDR3 protein: CASGLDPGTSGSYEQFF
CDR3 DNA: TGTGCTAGTGGTTTGGACCCCGGGACTAGCGGGAGTTATGAGCAGTTCTTC
V gene: TRBV12-5
D gene: TRBD2
clone size: .
J gene: TRBJ2-1